Listed below are T cell receptor beta chains from one sample, sequenced in a study of shared clonotypes between healthy human individuals. Libraries were prepared by immunoSEQ multiplex PCR; TCRdb keeps only in-frame clonotypes and omits some of them. The sample carries about 2.2 million clones, around 95% recorded once. Sequencing was carried out using naive CD8+ T cells from PBMCs. The receptors stem from a young man in good health. Some clones in this sample may be carry-over from other donors' samples. The CDR3 runs from the conserved cysteine through the conserved F or W. Each record gives: D gene, V gene, clone size, J gene, CDR3 length, CDR3 DNA, CDR3 protein. The D gene is left open where the match is weak. Clone size is not always given. Where it is, it says once, few, many or a class for expanded clones.

D gene: -
V gene: TRBV29-1
clone size: -
J gene: TRBJ1-1
CDR3 length: 15
CDR3 DNA: TGCAGCGTTGAAGATAAAGGGGCGGGGAACACTGAAGCTTTCTTT
CDR3 protein: CSVEDKGAGNTEAFF

D gene: TRBD2
V gene: TRBV4-1
clone size: -
J gene: TRBJ2-1
CDR3 length: 16
CDR3 DNA: TGCGCCAGCAGCCAAGATGGCGGGAGCCCCTACAATGAGCAGTTCTTC
CDR3 protein: CASSQDGGSPYNEQFF

D gene: TRBD1
V gene: TRBV7-2
clone size: -
J gene: TRBJ2-5
CDR3 length: 14
CDR3 DNA: TGTGCCAGCAGCTTATCCGACAGGGGTAAGACCCAGTACTTC
CDR3 protein: CASSLSDRGKTQYF

D gene: TRBD2
V gene: TRBV7-2
clone size: -
J gene: TRBJ2-7
CDR3 length: 15
CDR3 DNA: TGTGCCAGCAGCTTAGTAACTAGCGGGAGCAACGAGCAGTACTTC
CDR3 protein: CASSLVTSGSNEQYF

D gene: -
V gene: TRBV29-1
clone size: -
J gene: TRBJ1-2
CDR3 length: 12
CDR3 DNA: TGCAGCGTTGCGACAGGAAACTATGGCTACACCTTC
CDR3 protein: CSVATGNYGYTF

D gene: -
V gene: TRBV9
clone size: few
J gene: TRBJ2-1
CDR3 length: 14
CDR3 DNA: TGTGCCAGCAGCGTGGTAGCTGTTAACAATGAGCAGTTCTTC
CDR3 protein: CASSVVAVNNEQFF

D gene: TRBD1
V gene: TRBV28
clone size: -
J gene: TRBJ1-1
CDR3 length: 15
CDR3 DNA: TGTGCCAGCAGTCGTCCCCAGACAGGGGTTACTGAAGCTTTCTTT
CDR3 protein: CASSRPQTGVTEAFF

D gene: TRBD1
V gene: TRBV9
clone size: once
J gene: TRBJ1-4
CDR3 length: 16
CDR3 DNA: TGTGCCAGCAGCGACAGTGAGACAGGGACTTTTGAAAAACTGTTTTTT
CDR3 protein: CASSDSETGTFEKLFF

D gene: -
V gene: TRBV19
clone size: -
J gene: TRBJ1-5
CDR3 length: 15
CDR3 DNA: TGTGCCAGTAGTATGTCCGTTAATAGCAATCAGCCCCAGCATTTT
CDR3 protein: CASSMSVNSNQPQHF

D gene: TRBD1
V gene: TRBV19
clone size: -
J gene: TRBJ1-5
CDR3 length: 15
CDR3 DNA: TGTGCCAGTAGTACCCTGGGGGACAGAAATCAGCCCCAGCATTTT
CDR3 protein: CASSTLGDRNQPQHF

D gene: -
V gene: TRBV4-3
clone size: -
J gene: TRBJ1-5
CDR3 length: 15
CDR3 DNA: TGCGCCAGCAGCCAAGACAGGGTAAGCAATCAGCCCCAGCATTTT
CDR3 protein: CASSQDRVSNQPQHF

D gene: -
V gene: TRBV13
clone size: once
J gene: TRBJ2-2
CDR3 length: 17
CDR3 DNA: TGTGCCAGCAGCTTAGAGTTAGTACAGGCGAGGACCGGGGAGCTGTTTTTT
CDR3 protein: CASSLELVQARTGELFF

D gene: TRBD1
V gene: TRBV13
clone size: -
J gene: TRBJ1-2
CDR3 length: 16
CDR3 DNA: TGTGCCAGCAGCAAGGGACAGCAGATGCCTAACTATGGCTACACCTTC
CDR3 protein: CASSKGQQMPNYGYTF

D gene: -
V gene: TRBV11-2
clone size: once
J gene: TRBJ1-1
CDR3 length: 14
CDR3 DNA: TGTGCCAGCAGCCCTAGAACAGTGAACACTGAAGCTTTCTTT
CDR3 protein: CASSPRTVNTEAFF

D gene: TRBD2
V gene: TRBV4-1
clone size: once
J gene: TRBJ2-5
CDR3 length: 16
CDR3 DNA: TGCGCCAGCAGCCAAGGTCCGGGACTAACACAAGAGACCCAGTACTTC
CDR3 protein: CASSQGPGLTQETQYF

D gene: TRBD2
V gene: TRBV7-2
clone size: -
J gene: TRBJ2-7
CDR3 length: 17
CDR3 DNA: TGTGCCAGCAGCTTAGTTGTCTTAGCGGGAGCCCCCTACGAGCAGTACTTC
CDR3 protein: CASSLVVLAGAPYEQYF

D gene: -
V gene: TRBV7-9
clone size: -
J gene: TRBJ1-2
CDR3 length: 15
CDR3 DNA: TGTGCCAGCAGCACTCTCGGGCGGATTAACTATGGCTACACCTTC
CDR3 protein: CASSTLGRINYGYTF

D gene: TRBD1
V gene: TRBV5-4
clone size: -
J gene: TRBJ2-4
CDR3 length: 17
CDR3 DNA: TGTGCCAGCAGCGCCCCAGGGGGCCCCATAGCCAAAAACATTCAGTACTTC
CDR3 protein: CASSAPGGPIAKNIQYF

D gene: TRBD2
V gene: TRBV28
clone size: -
J gene: TRBJ2-2
CDR3 length: 19
CDR3 DNA: TGTGCCAGCAGTTTTGGGACTAGCGGGAGGCACACCAACACCGGGGAGCTGTTTTTT
CDR3 protein: CASSFGTSGRHTNTGELFF

D gene: TRBD1
V gene: TRBV27
clone size: -
J gene: TRBJ2-1
CDR3 length: 15
CDR3 DNA: TGTGCCAGCAGTTTCGGGACAGGGGCCAACAATGAGCAGTTCTTC
CDR3 protein: CASSFGTGANNEQFF

D gene: TRBD2
V gene: TRBV4-1
clone size: -
J gene: TRBJ2-7
CDR3 length: 17
CDR3 DNA: TGCGCCAGCAGCCACAATACGGGACTAGCGGGTAACTACGAGCAGTACTTC
CDR3 protein: CASSHNTGLAGNYEQYF

D gene: -
V gene: TRBV7-9
clone size: once
J gene: TRBJ1-1
CDR3 length: 14
CDR3 DNA: TGTGCCAGCAGCTTAGGAGGGACGGTCTATGAAGCTTTCTTT
CDR3 protein: CASSLGGTVYEAFF

D gene: TRBD2
V gene: TRBV15
clone size: -
J gene: TRBJ2-7
CDR3 length: 16
CDR3 DNA: TGTGCCACCAGCGGACGCCCGGGAGGGCCCTTTGGTGAGCAGTACTTC
CDR3 protein: CATSGRPGGPFGEQYF

D gene: TRBD2
V gene: TRBV27
clone size: -
J gene: TRBJ2-7
CDR3 length: 16
CDR3 DNA: TGTGCCAGCAGTCCGAATAGCGGGTCCCCCGGCCACGAGCAGTACTTC
CDR3 protein: CASSPNSGSPGHEQYF

D gene: -
V gene: TRBV28
clone size: -
J gene: TRBJ2-7
CDR3 length: 11
CDR3 DNA: TGTGCCAGCAGTCTAGGGTACGAGCAGTACTTC
CDR3 protein: CASSLGYEQYF

D gene: TRBD2
V gene: TRBV10-2
clone size: -
J gene: TRBJ2-1
CDR3 length: 15
CDR3 DNA: TGCGCCAGCAGGGGGGGACTAGCGGGTAGGAATGAGCAGTTCTTC
CDR3 protein: CASRGGLAGRNEQFF

D gene: -
V gene: TRBV11-2
clone size: -
J gene: TRBJ2-3
CDR3 length: 14
CDR3 DNA: TGTGCCAGCAGCCCTTCGGACCGGACAGATACGCAGTATTTT
CDR3 protein: CASSPSDRTDTQYF

D gene: -
V gene: TRBV28
clone size: -
J gene: TRBJ1-5
CDR3 length: 16
CDR3 DNA: TGTGCCAGCAGACCCGATAACATTAAGGGCAATCAGCCCCAGCATTTT
CDR3 protein: CASRPDNIKGNQPQHF

D gene: TRBD1
V gene: TRBV19
clone size: -
J gene: TRBJ2-2
CDR3 length: 14
CDR3 DNA: TGTGCCAGCACGGGACAGATGAACACCGGGGAGCTGTTTTTT
CDR3 protein: CASTGQMNTGELFF

D gene: TRBD2
V gene: TRBV7-9
clone size: -
J gene: TRBJ2-3
CDR3 length: 17
CDR3 DNA: TGTGCCAGCAGCCACCGAACTAGCGGTCCCGGCGGTGGTACGCAGTATTTT
CDR3 protein: CASSHRTSGPGGGTQYF

D gene: TRBD2
V gene: TRBV19
clone size: -
J gene: TRBJ2-2
CDR3 length: 18
CDR3 DNA: TGTGCCAGTAGTCCTGGACTAGCGGGAGGGAGTATCACCGGGGAGCTGTTTTTT
CDR3 protein: CASSPGLAGGSITGELFF

D gene: -
V gene: TRBV6-1
clone size: -
J gene: TRBJ1-1
CDR3 length: 13
CDR3 DNA: TGTGCCAGCAGTGACCACCCACGGGGTGAAGCTTTCTTT
CDR3 protein: CASSDHPRGEAFF

D gene: TRBD2
V gene: TRBV7-8
clone size: -
J gene: TRBJ2-1
CDR3 length: 21
CDR3 DNA: TGTGCCAGCGCCCCCCAAATTGGACTAGCGGGAGTTATGGGCCTTTACAATGAGCAGTTCTTC
CDR3 protein: CASAPQIGLAGVMGLYNEQFF

D gene: -
V gene: TRBV28
clone size: -
J gene: TRBJ1-5
CDR3 length: 15
CDR3 DNA: TGTGCCAGCAGCGTCCCTGGGGCCCGGAATCAGCCCCAGCATTTT
CDR3 protein: CASSVPGARNQPQHF

D gene: TRBD2
V gene: TRBV15
clone size: few
J gene: TRBJ2-2
CDR3 length: 17
CDR3 DNA: TGTGCCACCAGCAGAGATCCACTAGCGGGAGCTATCGGGGAGCTGTTTTTT
CDR3 protein: CATSRDPLAGAIGELFF

D gene: -
V gene: TRBV4-3
clone size: -
J gene: TRBJ1-6
CDR3 length: 15
CDR3 DNA: TGCGCCAGCAGCCGGGATAGCTCCTATAATTCACCCCTCCACTTT
CDR3 protein: CASSRDSSYNSPLHF

D gene: -
V gene: TRBV19
clone size: -
J gene: TRBJ1-1
CDR3 length: 13
CDR3 DNA: TGTGCCAGTAGTATGGTGCGTAACACTGAAGCTTTCTTT
CDR3 protein: CASSMVRNTEAFF

D gene: TRBD2
V gene: TRBV7-2
clone size: -
J gene: TRBJ2-1
CDR3 length: 16
CDR3 DNA: TGTGCCAGCAGCCACAGGACTAGCGGGCTTGGAGGTGAGCAGTTCTTC
CDR3 protein: CASSHRTSGLGGEQFF

D gene: -
V gene: TRBV6-5
clone size: -
J gene: TRBJ1-1
CDR3 length: 14
CDR3 DNA: TGTGCCAGCAGTTATGAGAGAATCAACACTGAAGCTTTCTTT
CDR3 protein: CASSYERINTEAFF

D gene: TRBD2
V gene: TRBV5-3
clone size: -
J gene: TRBJ2-7
CDR3 length: 19
CDR3 DNA: TGTGCCAGAAGCTTGGTGGCTAGCGGGAGTGATAAAGATACCTACGAGCAGTACTTC
CDR3 protein: CARSLVASGSDKDTYEQYF

D gene: TRBD2
V gene: TRBV5-4
clone size: -
J gene: TRBJ2-1
CDR3 length: 17
CDR3 DNA: TGTGCCAGCAGCTTGTACAGTGGAGGGGAGGGTTCGGGCGAGCAGTTCTTC
CDR3 protein: CASSLYSGGEGSGEQFF

D gene: TRBD2
V gene: TRBV27
clone size: -
J gene: TRBJ2-1
CDR3 length: 14
CDR3 DNA: TGTGCCAGCAGTATAGCGGGGAACTACAATGAGCAGTTCTTC
CDR3 protein: CASSIAGNYNEQFF

D gene: -
V gene: TRBV18
clone size: -
J gene: TRBJ2-1
CDR3 length: 14
CDR3 DNA: TGTGCCAGCTCCGACCCGGGACTCGGTAATGAGCAGTTCTTC
CDR3 protein: CASSDPGLGNEQFF

D gene: -
V gene: TRBV19
clone size: -
J gene: TRBJ1-5
CDR3 length: 14
CDR3 DNA: TGTGCCAGTAGTTATCCGGGACCTTATCAGCCCCAGCATTTT
CDR3 protein: CASSYPGPYQPQHF

D gene: -
V gene: TRBV15
clone size: -
J gene: TRBJ1-5
CDR3 length: 12
CDR3 DNA: TGTGCCACCAGCCATGGAGTAGCGCCTCAGCATTTT
CDR3 protein: CATSHGVAPQHF

D gene: TRBD2
V gene: TRBV5-8
clone size: -
J gene: TRBJ2-1
CDR3 length: 15
CDR3 DNA: TGTGCCAGCAGCTTGGGAGCGGGGGGGCCCAATGAGCAGTTCTTC
CDR3 protein: CASSLGAGGPNEQFF

D gene: TRBD1
V gene: TRBV5-5
clone size: -
J gene: TRBJ1-4
CDR3 length: 15
CDR3 DNA: TGTGCCAGCAGCTCCGGACAGGGCCCTGGGGAAAAACTGTTTTTT
CDR3 protein: CASSSGQGPGEKLFF